These 20 T cell receptor beta chains originate from one sample sequenced in a study of blood T cell repertoires in COVID-19. TCRdb's copy holds only in-frame clones and misses some; the assay was immunoSEQ multiplex PCR. The profile shows about 280,000 clones, roughly 80% of them singletons. The sample taken for sequencing was PBMCs or T cells enriched from blood (not recorded which). Every receptor here comes from a man aged 40-49 years who had been exposed to COVID-19.

The V gene is TRBV6-6, the J gene TRBJ1-2, with D perhaps matching TRBD1 (5 bases). The CDR3 runs 14 residues. V was clipped by 2 bases and J by 5 bases, with 12 bases between them. The germline CDR1 and CDR2 sequences are MNHNY and SVGAGI (reference sequence). CDR3 DNA sequence: TGTGCCAGCAGTTACGACGTGGGGCCATATGGCTACACCTTC. This sequence encodes CASSYDVGPYGYTF.

This rearrangement joins TRBV27 to TRBJ1-2, with 10 bases aligning to TRBD1. The CDR3 runs 15 residues. CDR1 and CDR2 from the germline V gene are MNHEY and SMNVEV (reference sequence). V lost 7 bases, J lost 8 bases, and 13 bases stayed unmatched. The CDR3 reads CASTSEDRGIGGYTF. DNA of the CDR3: TGTGCCAGCACATCAGAGGACAGGGGGATAGGGGGCTACACCTTC.

This clone showed up just once. The V and J genes are TRBV9 and TRBJ2-5; 7 positions match TRBD2. This CDR3 is built from 15 residues. Trimming cost V 4 bases and J 1 base; bases outside gene matches: 7. Germline lookup yields CDR1 SGDLS and CDR2 YYNGEE. This CDR3 reads CASSSYAGVQETQYF. The CDR3 bases are TGTGCCAGCAGCAGCTACGCGGGGGTCCAAGAGACCCAGTACTTC.

The CDR3 is CASSPYAKNTIYF. In DNA, the CDR3 is TGTGCCAGCTCACCATATGCTAAAAACACCATATATTTT. This chain uses TRBV18 with TRBJ1-3, with D uncertain. Germline V gene lookup returns CDR1 KGHSH and CDR2 LQKENI. The CDR3 contains 13 residues. Trimming took off 2 bases at V and 6 bases at J, with 8 bases between the two ends.

This clone has just a few counts. V is TRBV30 and J is TRBJ1-2; TRBD1 might be the D (5 bases). CDR3 size: 14 residues. Germline CDR1 reads GTSNPN; CDR2 reads SVGIG (reference sequence). V gave up 2 bases and J gave up 7 bases, with 17 bases separating them. CDR3: CAWSTYGRGGGYTF. The CDR3 region has the DNA TGTGCCTGGAGTACCTACGGTAGGGGTGGTGGCTACACCTTC.

In DNA, the CDR3 is TGTGCCAGCACAGGGGGACTGGGCGAGCAGTACTTC. Protein sequence: CASTGGLGEQYF. The chain joins TRBV12-3 or TRBV12-4 to TRBJ2-7, with D tentatively TRBD1 (7 bases). The CDR3 is 12 residues long. Trimming shortened V by 7 bases and J by 6 bases, and 13 bases separated the two germline ends.

About this clone: The sample has other DNA sequences that encode this CDR3 too. The chain joins TRBV5-1 to TRBJ1-4; D ambiguous. The V gene lost 2 bases and the J gene lost 8 bases, with 10 bases spanning the gap. Germline CDR1 is SGHRS and CDR2 is YFSETQ. The CDR3 is 13 amino acids. The CDR3 DNA follows: TGCGCCAGCAGCTTCTCGGGGAACGAAAAACTGTTTTTT. It translates to CASSFSGNEKLFF.

The chain employs TRBV6-5 and TRBJ1-2, with D tentatively TRBD1 (6 bases). The germline gives CDR1 MNHEY, CDR2 SVGAGI. Trimming shortened V by 6 bases and J by 3 bases, and 11 bases separated the two germline ends. The CDR3 extends over 13 amino acids. In nucleotides, the CDR3 is TGTGCCAGCAGCCAGACAGGATACTATGGCTACACCTTC. Its protein product is CASSQTGYYGYTF.

The table lists this clone with a few counts. The chain carries TRBV5-1 and TRBJ1-5; D unclear. Per germline, CDR1 SGHRS and CDR2 YFSETQ. Trimming left V 2 bases short and J 0 bases short, with 9 bases between. The CDR3 is 15 residues long. The CDR3 sequence is CASSLTDPSNQPQHF. CDR3 sequence (DNA): TGCGCCAGCAGCTTAACAGACCCTAGCAATCAGCCCCAGCATTTT.

This clone was counted once. The chain joins TRBV28 to TRBJ1-3; TRBD1 matches at 9 bases. V lost 9 bases and J lost 3; bases outside the gene matches: 3. The CDR3 runs to 13 residues. CDR1 and CDR2 (germline): MDHEN, SYDVKM. CDR3 residues: CASTGGFGNTIYF. CDR3 in DNA: TGTGCCAGTACAGGGGGCTTTGGAAACACCATATATTTT.

The gene calls are TRBV30 and TRBJ2-2, with 8 bases aligning to TRBD1. This CDR3 has 15 amino acids. CDR1 is GTSNPN, CDR2 SVGIG, per germline (reference sequence). Trimming cost V 3 bases and J 4 bases; bases outside gene matches: 7. The CDR3 loop is CAWSLGQGITGELFF. CDR3 DNA sequence: TGTGCCTGGAGCTTAGGACAGGGTATCACCGGGGAGCTGTTTTTT.

The rearrangement uses TRBV10-1 and TRBJ2-5, with D possibly being TRBD1 (5 bases). Germline CDR1 and CDR2: WNHNN and SYGVQD (reference sequence). The CDR3 length is 14 residues. The germline V and J ends were trimmed by 0 bases and 2 bases, with 7 bases remaining between them. CDR3 in DNA: TGCGCCAGCAGTGAGTCCTCAGGGCAAGAGACCCAGTACTTC. This translates into CASSESSGQETQYF.

The chain recombines TRBV7-9 with TRBJ2-3, with D possibly TRBD2 on 6 matching bases. The CDR3 consists of 19 residues. Germline V gene lookup returns CDR1 SEHNR and CDR2 FQNEAQ (reference sequence). Trimming left V 1 base short and J 2 bases short, with 22 bases between. Here the CDR3 reads CASSLGGVGGPRYTDTQYF. CDR3 sequence (DNA): TGTGCCAGCAGCTTAGGGGGCGTCGGGGGACCCCGTTACACAGATACGCAGTATTTT.

This clone was recorded a few times. This chain uses TRBV9 with TRBJ1-5; D is unresolved. Per the germline V gene, CDR1 is SGDLS and CDR2 is YYNGEE. This CDR3 has 14 amino acids. V was trimmed by 4 bases and J by 2 bases, leaving 10 bases between them. The CDR3 region is CASSPRGGNQPQHF. In DNA form, the CDR3 reads TGTGCCAGCAGCCCCCGGGGAGGCAATCAGCCCCAGCATTTT.

The chain is built from TRBV10-3 and TRBJ2-3; possible D gene TRBD2, 7 bases. Trimming shortened V by 9 bases and J by 0 bases, and 19 bases separated the two germline ends. Germline V gene lookup returns CDR1 ENHRY and CDR2 SYGVKD. This CDR3 contains 16 residues. The CDR3 spells CAIHPGGPLSTDTQYF. For the CDR3, the DNA is TGTGCCATTCACCCCGGGGGGCCGCTTAGCACAGATACGCAGTATTTT.

J is TRBJ2-3 and V is TRBV30; 12 positions agree with TRBD2. The V gene's germline CDR1 is GTSNPN and CDR2 SVGIG (reference sequence). The length of the CDR3 is 16 residues. V lost 2 bases, J lost 6 bases, and 9 bases stayed unmatched. As DNA, the CDR3 is TGTGCCTGGAGTCCCCGGACTAGCGGGACCTTGGATACGCAGTATTTT. Translation gives CAWSPRTSGTLDTQYF.

V is TRBV11-3 and J is TRBJ2-7, with D perhaps TRBD1 (5 bases). This CDR3 is built from 15 residues. Germline V gene sequence: CDR1 SGHNT, CDR2 YENEEA. The ends were cut back, 5 bases at V and 2 bases at J, with 16 bases in the middle. The CDR3 coding sequence is TGTGCCAGCAGCGTGCTCCAGGGTTTCGCCTACGAGCAGTACTTC. It translates to CASSVLQGFAYEQYF.

This clone was counted ten times or more. V and J are TRBV5-1 and TRBJ2-7; tentative D call: TRBD2 (6 bases). With 5 bases removed from V and 9 bases from J, the gap between germline ends came to 24 bases. The germline gives CDR1 SGHRS, CDR2 YFSETQ. This CDR3 region has 15 residues. CDR3 sequence reads: CASSSGGTGLRRQYF. The DNA for the CDR3 is TGCGCCAGCAGTTCCGGAGGGACGGGGTTACGAAGGCAGTACTTC.

The CDR3 reads CASSENYGYTF. The CDR3 coding sequence is TGCGCCAGCAGCGAGAATTATGGCTACACCTTC. The chain carries TRBV5-1 and TRBJ1-2, with D unclear. The V gene lost 4 bases and the J gene lost 5 bases, with 6 bases spanning the gap. The CDR3 covers 11 residues. In germline, CDR1 is SGHRS, CDR2 YFSETQ. The full variable domain, rest sourced from reference TRBV5-1 and TRBJ1-2, is KAGVTQTPRYLIKTRGQQVTLSCSPISGHRSVSWYQQTPGQGLQFLFEYFSETQRNKGNFPGRFSGRQFSNSRSEMNVSTLELGDSALYLCASSENYGYTFGSGTRLTVV.

V is TRBV7-9 and J is TRBJ1-2; the D gene is possibly TRBD1 (5 bases). V lost 5 bases, J lost 2 bases, and 9 bases lay in between. Looked up from germline, CDR1 is SEHNR and CDR2 is FQNEAQ (reference sequence). The CDR3 is 13 amino acids. The CDR3 DNA sequence: TGTGCCAGCAGCCGGGACTTCAACTATGGCTACACCTTC. Translating it yields CASSRDFNYGYTF. Based on the CDR3 plus reference TRBV7-9 and TRBJ1-2, the full variable domain is DTGVSQNPRHKITKRGQNVTFRCDPISEHNRLYWYRQTLGQGPEFLTYFQNEAQLEKSRLLSDRFSAERPKGSFSTLEIQRTEQGDSAMYLCASSRDFNYGYTFGSGTRLTVV.